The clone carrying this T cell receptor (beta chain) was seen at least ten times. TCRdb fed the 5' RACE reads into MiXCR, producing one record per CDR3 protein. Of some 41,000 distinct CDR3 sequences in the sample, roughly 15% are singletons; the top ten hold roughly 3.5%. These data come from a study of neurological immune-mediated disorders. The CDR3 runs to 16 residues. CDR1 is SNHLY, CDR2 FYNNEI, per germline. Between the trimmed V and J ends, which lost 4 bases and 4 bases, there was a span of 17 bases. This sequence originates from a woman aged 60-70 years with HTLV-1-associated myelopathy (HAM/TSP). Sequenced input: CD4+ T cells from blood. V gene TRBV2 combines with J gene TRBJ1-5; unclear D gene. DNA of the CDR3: TGTGCCAGCAGTGCGGTCAAGTTCTTGCGGAATCAGCCCCAGCATTTT. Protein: CASSAVKFLRNQPQHF.